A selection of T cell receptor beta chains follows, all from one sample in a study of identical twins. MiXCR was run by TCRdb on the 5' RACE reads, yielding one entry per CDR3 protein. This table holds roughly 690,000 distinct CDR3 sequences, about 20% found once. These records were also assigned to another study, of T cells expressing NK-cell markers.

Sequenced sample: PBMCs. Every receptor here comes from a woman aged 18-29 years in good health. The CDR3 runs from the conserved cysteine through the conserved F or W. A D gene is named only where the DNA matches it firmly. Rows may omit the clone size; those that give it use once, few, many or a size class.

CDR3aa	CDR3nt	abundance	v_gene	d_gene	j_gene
CASSQDLLTGNREFF	TGCGCCAGCAGCCAAGATCTTCTAACGGGAAATCGGGAGTTCTTC	many	TRBV4-3	NA	TRBJ2-1
CSARSREKTGELFF	TGCAGTGCTAGGTCTCGGGAGAAGACCGGGGAGCTGTTTTTT	NA	TRBV20-1	NA	TRBJ2-2
CTGGPSFYEQYF	TGCACAGGTGGACCATCCTTCTACGAGCAGTACTTC	few	TRBV29-1	NA	TRBJ2-7
CASSFSTPGQGYEQYF	TGCGCCAGCAGCTTCTCAACCCCCGGACAGGGGTACGAGCAGTACTTC	NA	TRBV5-1	TRBD1	TRBJ2-7
CATSGAGDAYNEQFF	TGTGCCACCAGCGGTGCGGGGGACGCCTACAATGAGCAGTTCTTC	few	TRBV15	TRBD2	TRBJ2-1
CASRLFREVRYNEQFF	TGTGCCAGCCGACTTTTCCGGGAGGTCCGCTACAATGAGCAGTTCTTC	few	TRBV27	TRBD2	TRBJ2-1
CASSSRAGQSNSGANVLTF	TGTGCCAGCAGCTCTCGAGCGGGCCAGTCGAACTCTGGGGCCAACGTCCTGACTTTC	few	TRBV11-1	NA	TRBJ2-6
CSASTTSGELFF	TGCAGTGCTAGCACCACATCCGGGGAGCTGTTTTTT	many	TRBV20-1	NA	TRBJ2-2
CASSLPGLAAYNEQFF	TGTGCCAGCAGTCTTCCGGGACTAGCGGCCTACAATGAGCAGTTCTTC	few	TRBV12-3/TRBV12-4	TRBD2	TRBJ2-1
CSASLLGAGETQYF	TGCAGTGCTAGCCTTCTCGGGGCAGGGGAGACCCAGTACTTC	few	TRBV20-1	NA	TRBJ2-5
CASSRTGAPNIQYF	TGCGCCAGCAGCCGGACCGGAGCACCAAACATTCAGTACTTC	few	TRBV5-1	NA	TRBJ2-4
CASSVVIGTGELFF	TGTGCCAGCAGCGTAGTAATAGGCACCGGGGAGCTGTTTTTT	NA	TRBV9	NA	TRBJ2-2
CSARDPGPFMNTEAFF	TGCAGTGCTAGAGATCCAGGGCCTTTTATGAACACTGAAGCTTTCTTT	NA	TRBV20-1	NA	TRBJ1-1
CSARGREGRTGELFF	TGCAGTGCTAGGGGGCGGGAGGGCCGCACCGGGGAGCTGTTTTTT	NA	TRBV20-1	TRBD2	TRBJ2-2
CASSLLSYHNEQFF	TGTGCCAGCAGTTTATTATCTTATCACAATGAGCAGTTCTTC	few	TRBV27	NA	TRBJ2-1
CASSLAVSGITDTQYF	TGTGCCAGCAGCTTAGCGGTTAGCGGGATAACAGATACGCAGTATTTT	few	TRBV7-9	TRBD2	TRBJ2-3